Listed below are T cell receptor beta chains from one sample, sequenced in a study of cytomegalovirus exposure and HLA in healthy donors. Produced via immunoSEQ multiplex PCR; TCRdb's table is partial and in-frame only. The table lists about 50,000 clones. Material for sequencing was PBMCs. These receptors were collected from a woman between 18 and 29 years old in good health and CMV-seronegative. The CDR3 runs from the conserved cysteine through the conserved F or W. Fields, in order: V gene, D gene, J gene, CDR3 DNA, CDR3 protein. The D gene is left open where the match is weak.

TRBV4-2	.	TRBJ2-2	TGTGCCAGCAGCCAAGAAAGGCATTTAGGGTGGGACTGGAACACCGGGGAGCTGTTTTTT	CASSQERHLGWDWNTGELFF
TRBV19	TRBD1	TRBJ1-5	TGTGCCAGTACCCACCGGGACAGGCCTAATCAGCCCCAGCATTTT	CASTHRDRPNQPQHF
TRBV4-2	.	TRBJ1-6	TGTGCCAGCAGCCAAGAGGAGGGGAAATATAATTCACCCCTCCACTTT	CASSQEEGKYNSPLHF
TRBV5-1	.	TRBJ2-3	TGCGCCAGCAGGGAGGGCACAGATACGCAGTATTTT	CASREGTDTQYF
TRBV28	TRBD1	TRBJ1-3	TGTGCCAGCACCATCTACCCCGGACAGGGAGTGTTCTTT	CASTIYPGQGVFF
TRBV6-1	.	TRBJ1-2	TGTGCCAGCAGTGCGTCTAGGGGATTTAACTATGGCTACACCTTC	CASSASRGFNYGYTF
TRBV5-1	.	TRBJ2-2	TGCGCCAGCAGCTCGAGACAACAGGGAGCCGGGGAGCTGTTTTTT	CASSSRQQGAGELFF
TRBV11-3	.	TRBJ2-1	TGTGCCAGCAGCTCCGACGGACTCTCCTACAATGAGCAGTTCTTC	CASSSDGLSYNEQFF
TRBV29-1	.	TRBJ1-2	TGCAGCGTTGCGTTATTTAACTATGGCTACACCTTC	CSVALFNYGYTF
TRBV9	TRBD2	TRBJ2-2	TGTGCCAGCAGCGTAGAAGGGCGGGGGGGCGGCACCGGGGAGCTGTTTTTT	CASSVEGRGGGTGELFF
TRBV6-1	TRBD2	TRBJ2-2	TGTGCCAGCCGGGAGGGGCTTAGTTTCCGGGAGCTGTTTTTT	CASREGLSFRELFF
TRBV6-6	.	TRBJ2-1	TGTGCCAGCAGTTACTCTTCTAGCAGCTACAATGAGCAGTTCTTC	CASSYSSSSYNEQFF
TRBV9	TRBD2	TRBJ2-5	TGTGCCAGCAGCGCCGGGACTAGCGGGGAAAGCCAGTACTTC	CASSAGTSGESQYF
TRBV9	.	TRBJ2-3	TGTGCCAGCAGCGGGTCCCCGGGAAATACGCAGTATTTT	CASSGSPGNTQYF
TRBV4-2	.	TRBJ1-5	TGTGCCAGCAGCCAAATACAGTTTAGCAATCAGCCCCAGCATTTT	CASSQIQFSNQPQHF
TRBV7-9	.	TRBJ1-2	TGTGCCAGCAGTTGGGACTATAACTATGGCTACACCTTC	CASSWDYNYGYTF
TRBV20-1	.	TRBJ1-1	TGCAGTGGACAGAGCTTAAGAGGAGCTTTCTTT	CSGQSLRGAFF